The 18 T cell receptor beta chains below all came from one sample that was sequenced in a study of T cells in Graves' hyperthyroidism and ophthalmopathy. From RNA transcripts, TCR beta CDR3 regions were amplified. HTBI primers were the set used in a first-round RT-PCR of the TCR CDR3. Via MiXCR, TCRdb re-called the multiplex PCR reads, giving one row per CDR3 protein. The table shows around 620,000 distinct CDR3 sequences, with roughly 16% occurring only once. Input material: blood. The receptors come from a woman aged 25-40 years with Graves' hyperthyroidism.

The chain has TRBV20-1 and TRBJ2-7, with 14 bases lining up with TRBD2. This CDR3 has 17 residues. Looked up from germline, CDR1 is DFQATT and CDR2 is SNEGSKA (reference sequence). The V gene end was trimmed by 4 bases and the J gene end by 3 bases; junction bases not matched to a gene: 11. CDR3 protein: CSANSGTSGRLFYEQYF. The CDR3 DNA sequence: TGCAGTGCTAACTCCGGGACTAGCGGGAGATTATTCTACGAGCAGTACTTC.

This clonotype was found many times. The CDR3 loop is CASSLNEGPEQFF. CDR3 sequence (DNA): TGTGCCAGCAGCTTGAACGAGGGGCCAGAGCAGTTCTTC. The chain combines TRBV7-9 with TRBJ2-1; D could derive from TRBD1 or TRBD2 (5 bases each). Germline lookup yields CDR1 SEHNR and CDR2 FQNEAQ (reference sequence). V was pared by 3 bases and J by 10 bases, with 13 bases between. This CDR3 is 13 amino acids long.

The genes are TRBV28 and TRBJ1-5; 9 nucleotides match TRBD1. This CDR3 region has 16 residues. The germline CDR1 and CDR2 sequences are MDHEN and SYDVKM. Unmatched junction bases numbered 7, after V lost 3 bases and J lost 4 bases. The CDR3 bases are TGTGCCAGCAGTTTTGGGGGGACAGGGTGGAATCAGCCCCAGCATTTT. It translates to CASSFGGTGWNQPQHF.

This chain links TRBV4-1 with TRBJ2-5; 8 bases are a match to TRBD1. V shed 0 bases and J 4 bases; nucleotides not matched to a gene: 7. CDR3 length equals 16 residues. The germline gives CDR1 MGHRA, CDR2 YSYEKL. For the CDR3, the DNA is TGCGCCAGCAGCCAAGAGTCAGGGGGCGCATTAGAGACCCAGTACTTC. Its protein product is CASSQESGGALETQYF.

V gene TRBV5-1 combines with J gene TRBJ1-6; 10 bases are shared with TRBD1. With V trimmed by 4 bases and J by 6 bases, 4 bases remained unmatched. CDR3 size: 15 residues. The germline V gene encodes CDR1 SGHRS and CDR2 YFSETQ. CDR3 in amino acids: CASSARTGGNSPLHF. CDR3 DNA: TGCGCCAGCAGCGCAAGGACAGGGGGTAATTCACCCCTCCACTTT. The complete variable domain, with remaining parts taken from reference TRBV5-1 and TRBJ1-6, reads KAGVTQTPRYLIKTRGQQVTLSCSPISGHRSVSWYQQTPGQGLQFLFEYFSETQRNKGNFPGRFSGRQFSNSRSEMNVSTLELGDSALYLCASSARTGGNSPLHFGNGTRLTVT.

This clonotype was observed at least ten times. The chain links TRBV28 to TRBJ2-3; D perhaps matches TRBD2 (5 bases). The germline V gene encodes CDR1 MDHEN and CDR2 SYDVKM. Trimming shortened V by 3 bases and J by 4 bases, and 8 bases separated the two germline ends. CDR3 length equals 13 residues. The CDR3 protein is CASSLKRADTQYF. Here the CDR3 DNA reads TGTGCCAGCAGTTTGAAGAGGGCAGATACGCAGTATTTT. The complete variable domain, with remaining parts taken from reference TRBV28 and TRBJ2-3, reads DVKVTQSSRYLVKRTGEKVFLECVQDMDHENMFWYRQDPGLGLRLIYFSYDVKMKEKGDIPEGYSVSREKKERFSLILESASTNQTSMYLCASSLKRADTQYFGPGTRLTVL.

This clonotype came up many times. The rearrangement joins TRBV11-2 to TRBJ1-4; 8 positions match TRBD1. Germline trimming cut 5 bases from V and 3 bases from J; bases unmatched to any gene: 5. Germline V CDR1 and CDR2: SGHAT, FQNNGV. The CDR3 is 15 amino acids. DNA of the CDR3: TGTGCCAGCAGCGAAGAACAGGGGGCTAATGAAAAACTGTTTTTT. This encodes CASSEEQGANEKLFF.

This clonotype was counted many times. The chain uses TRBV20-1 and TRBJ2-3; 9 bases line up with TRBD2. From germline, CDR1 is DFQATT and CDR2 SNEGSKA (reference sequence). This CDR3 region has 13 residues. Trimming took 5 bases from V and 6 from J; bases not matched to a gene: 6. CDR3 amino acids: CSADSGRGDTQYF. CDR3 DNA: TGCAGTGCTGATAGCGGGAGAGGGGATACGCAGTATTTT.

The genes are TRBV4-1 and TRBJ2-3; either TRBD1 or TRBD2 may supply D (5 bases each). CDR3 length: 15 residues. With 2 bases removed from V and 3 bases from J, the gap between germline ends came to 12 bases. CDR1 and CDR2 from the germline V gene are MGHRA and YSYEKL. CDR3 residues: CASSQYRDGTDTQYF. The CDR3 DNA reads TGCGCCAGCAGCCAATACCGGGACGGGACAGATACGCAGTATTTT.

The CDR3 DNA sequence: TGTGCCAGCAGCTTACAGGGGACTAATGAAAAACTGTTTTTT. It is translated as CASSLQGTNEKLFF. The V gene is TRBV7-9, the J gene TRBJ1-4; the D gene is possibly TRBD1 (6 bases). The V end lost 2 bases, the J end lost 2 bases, and 6 bases lay between the germline ends. The CDR3 is made up of 14 amino acids. Germline V gene data show CDR1 as SEHNR and CDR2 as FQNEAQ (reference sequence).

This clonotype was recorded a few times. V is TRBV6-1 and J is TRBJ1-2, with D maybe TRBD1 (6 bases). The CDR3 extends over 16 amino acids. The germline CDR1 and CDR2 sequences are MNHNS and SASEGT. V was trimmed by 5 bases and J by 8 bases, leaving 24 bases between them. CDR3 sequence (DNA): TGTGCCAGCAGTACCCGATACAGGGTGGACCAGGGGGGCTACACCTTC. As protein: CASSTRYRVDQGGYTF.

On this clonotype: It may be a read error: a sequence one base away is much more abundant. The chain is built from TRBV5-5 and TRBJ2-3, with TRBD2 identical over 7 bases. From germline, CDR1 is SGHKS and CDR2 YYEKEE (reference sequence). This CDR3 spans 15 amino acids. The DNA of the CDR3 is TGTGCCAGCCGCTTGGTGGCGGGAGTCACAGATACGCAGTATTTT. This codes for CASRLVAGVTDTQYF.

This clonotype was recorded at least ten times. The chain carries TRBV11-3 and TRBJ2-1; 7 nucleotides match TRBD2. CDR1 is SGHNT and CDR2 is YENEEA in the germline V gene. V dropped 1 base and J dropped 9; count of bases not matched to a gene: 3. The CDR3 covers 13 residues. In nucleotides, the CDR3 is TGTGCCAGCAGCTTAGGCCTAGCGGTTGAGCAGTTCTTC. This sequence encodes CASSLGLAVEQFF.

At least ten counts were recorded for this clonotype. The rearrangement uses TRBV6-2 or TRBV6-3 and TRBJ1-1; D may be TRBD1 (5 bases). Deletions cut 6 bases from V and 6 bases from J, with 11 bases between. CDR1 and CDR2 (germline): MNHEY, SVGEGT. The length of the CDR3 is 12 residues. DNA for the CDR3: TGTGCCAGCAGGGATCCGGGACCTGAAGCTTTCTTT. It is translated as CASRDPGPEAFF.

This clonotype was seen repeatedly, ten times or more. This CDR3 is CASGFGYEQYF. DNA of the CDR3: TGTGCTAGTGGTTTCGGCTACGAGCAGTACTTC. V gene TRBV12-5 combines with J gene TRBJ2-7; D gene unclear. Deletions cut 3 bases from V and 3 bases from J, with 3 bases between. Germline V CDR1 and CDR2: LGHNT, FRNRAP. This CDR3 is 11 amino acids long.

The chain employs TRBV4-2 and TRBJ2-7, with D unclear. V lost 2 bases and J lost 3, with 11 bases in between. Germline CDR1 and CDR2: LGHNA and YNFKEQ. CDR3 length: 14 amino acids. The CDR3 DNA reads as TGTGCCAGCAGCCAATTCCTCGGCGGCTACGAGCAGTACTTC. Its translation: CASSQFLGGYEQYF.

Many counts were recorded for this clonotype. The genes are TRBV28 and TRBJ1-2; TRBD1 agrees at 10 bases. In germline, CDR1 is MDHEN, CDR2 SYDVKM. Losses at the gene ends were 10 bases for V and 4 bases for J; bases not matched to a gene: 6. This CDR3 region has 13 residues. This chain's CDR3 is CATLTGGFYGYTF. The CDR3 coding sequence is TGTGCCACCCTGACAGGGGGCTTCTATGGCTACACCTTC.

The chain links TRBV5-5 to TRBJ1-2, with 10 bases that match TRBD1. V was pared by 3 bases and J by 6 bases, with 11 bases of the junction left unmatched. CDR3 length equals 16 residues. Germline assignment: CDR1 SGHKS and CDR2 YYEKEE (reference sequence). CDR3 nucleotides: TGTGCCAGCAGCTCACCGGGACAGGGGCCGAAACATGGCTACACCTTC. As protein: CASSSPGQGPKHGYTF.